Shown below are 8 T cell receptor beta chains from a single sample sequenced in a study of blood T cell repertoires in COVID-19. The protocol was immunoSEQ multiplex PCR, while the TCRdb copy is restricted to in-frame clones and leaves out a portion. The repertoire includes 80,000 or so clones, around 88% of them detected once, and 18% sits in the top ten. The source material was peripheral blood. The receptors were gathered from a human donor in a cohort sampled during active COVID-19.

The J gene is TRBJ2-7, the V gene TRBV5-1; a weak D match, TRBD1 (6 bases). This CDR3 is 15 amino acids long. CDR1 SGHRS and CDR2 YFSETQ come from the germline V gene. V was shortened by 5 bases and J by 2 bases, with 17 bases between the two germline ends. The CDR3 sequence is CASRGVAGDPYEQYF. The CDR3 DNA reads TGCGCCAGCAGAGGGGTGGCAGGGGATCCCTACGAGCAGTACTTC.

This sequence joins TRBV10-2 and TRBJ1-2; 8 positions match TRBD1. Germline lookup yields CDR1 WSHSY and CDR2 SAAADI. V shed 4 bases and J 8 bases; nucleotides not matched to a gene: 12. The length of the CDR3 is 15 residues. CDR3 loop: CASSGRTEQGEGYTF. The CDR3 nucleotides read TGCGCCAGCAGTGGAAGAACGGAACAGGGGGAAGGCTACACCTTC.

This clone has a handful of counts. The chain uses TRBV19 and TRBJ1-1, with TRBD1 as a possible D gene (5 bases). Germline CDR1 reads LNHDA; CDR2 reads SQIVND (reference sequence). The CDR3 spans 14 residues. Trimming stripped 2 bases from V and 4 bases from J, with 11 bases between. CDR3 DNA: TGTGCCAGTAGTATATCCCCTAGGGGCACTGAAGCTTTCTTT. Encoded protein: CASSISPRGTEAFF.

The CDR3 coding sequence is TGTGCCAGCAGCCGGGACAGCGCCTACGAGCAGTACTTC. Its translation: CASSRDSAYEQYF. This chain connects TRBV6-5 to TRBJ2-7; 7 nucleotides line up with TRBD1. Germline values: CDR1 MNHEY, CDR2 SVGAGI. V lost 6 bases and J lost 2; bases outside the gene matches: 4. The CDR3 runs to 13 residues.

The chain is built from TRBV11-3 and TRBJ2-2; D is ambiguous. The CDR3 runs to 11 residues. The V gene lost 10 bases and the J gene lost 4 bases, with 7 bases spanning the gap. Germline V lookup: CDR1 SGHNT, CDR2 YENEEA. The CDR3 nucleotides are TGTGCCATCGCGCTCACCGGGGAGCTGTTTTTT. The encoded protein is CAIALTGELFF.

The chain uses TRBV18 and TRBJ2-7, with 7 bases matching TRBD2. Trimming took 3 bases from V and 3 from J; bases not matched to a gene: 5. The V gene's germline CDR1 is KGHSH and CDR2 LQKENI. The CDR3 is made up of 14 amino acids. The chain's CDR3 is CASSPTGGDYEQYF. The CDR3 DNA is TGTGCCAGCTCACCCACGGGGGGTGACTACGAGCAGTACTTC.

This sequence joins TRBV6-5 and TRBJ1-6; 9 bases align to TRBD1. V gave up 8 bases and J gave up 0 bases; unmatched junction bases: 2. Germline CDR1 and CDR2: MNHEY and SVGAGI. The CDR3 spans 15 residues. CDR3 nucleotides: TGTGCCAGCCGGACAGGGGTCTCCTATAATTCACCCCTCCACTTT. Residues: CASRTGVSYNSPLHF.

The J gene is TRBJ2-3, the V gene TRBV7-2, with 8 nucleotides matching TRBD1. The germline CDR1 and CDR2 sequences are SGHTA and FQGNSA. This CDR3 is built from 16 residues. J lost 1 base, V lost 2 bases, and 5 bases had no gene match. The CDR3 nucleotides read TGTGCCAGCAGCTTACGGACAGGGCTTGGCACAGATACGCAGTATTTT. Translating it yields CASSLRTGLGTDTQYF.